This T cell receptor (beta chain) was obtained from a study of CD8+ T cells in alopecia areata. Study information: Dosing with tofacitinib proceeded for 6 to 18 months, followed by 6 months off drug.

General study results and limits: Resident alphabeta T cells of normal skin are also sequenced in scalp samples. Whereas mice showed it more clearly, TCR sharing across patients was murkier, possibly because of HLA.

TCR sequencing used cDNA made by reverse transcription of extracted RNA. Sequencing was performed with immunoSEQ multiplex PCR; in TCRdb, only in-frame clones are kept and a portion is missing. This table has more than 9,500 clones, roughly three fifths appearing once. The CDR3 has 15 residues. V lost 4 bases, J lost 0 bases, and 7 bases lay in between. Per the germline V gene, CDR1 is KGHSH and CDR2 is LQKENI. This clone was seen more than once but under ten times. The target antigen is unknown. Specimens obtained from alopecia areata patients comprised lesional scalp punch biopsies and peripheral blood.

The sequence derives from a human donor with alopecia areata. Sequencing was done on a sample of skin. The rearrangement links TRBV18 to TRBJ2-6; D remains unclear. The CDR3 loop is CASSLTLSGANVLTF. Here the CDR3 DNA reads TGTGCCAGCTCACTTACTCTCTCTGGGGCCAACGTCCTGACTTTC.